This section outlines one TCR beta chain sequence together with its context. Its antigen is unidentified. The data were obtained in a study of T cell responses to AZD1222 COVID-19 vaccine. Turning to the study itself: It was second doses at about 4 or about 12 weeks that were pooled. Study-level findings and limits: Researchers took repertoire samples only after the peak T cell response had come. Clonal diversity was possibly underestimated, and white British individuals and females predominated among donors.

The CDR3 has 14 amino acids. Trimming pared 6 bases from V and 0 bases from J, leaving 9 bases between. Germline V gives CDR1 MDHEN, CDR2 SYDVKM. Data came from immunoSEQ multiplex PCR; TCRdb stores just in-frame clones and leaves some out. This sample has nearly 100,000 clones; nearly 90% occur once, and the top ten carry 2.5% to 3%. This TCR was sampled from an adult in good health. The J gene is TRBJ1-5, the V gene TRBV28; D is unclear. The specimen was peripheral blood, collected on day 0 of AZD1222 vaccination. CDR3 sequence (DNA): TGTGCCAGCAGAAGTAGCTATAGCAATCAGCCCCAGCATTTT. Its translation is CASRSSYSNQPQHF.